This T cell receptor (beta chain) was found in a study of spatial heterogeneity in lung cancer (dated by TCRdb to between 2019 and 2020). For context, the study as a whole: Beta-chain transcripts were consistently detected in greater numbers than alpha-chain transcripts, which likely reflected higher beta-chain transcript abundance. In non-small cell lung cancer, the study quantitatively compared TCR alpha and beta repertoires across several tumor regions, matched nontumor lung, and blood. Nonsynonymous mutation counts, determined by whole-exome sequencing of tumor tissue, were related to TCR repertoire features. In tumor regions, TCR transcript counts showed a strong correlation with a T cell transcriptional module score derived from matched bulk RNA-seq. In the raw uncorrected reads, each unique combination of TCR and UMI appeared more than ten times on average. At surgery, fewer than 250 tumor regions, approximately 64 matched nontumor lung samples and 56 PBMC samples were TCR-sequenced for both alpha and beta chains.

The time point label, as the study defines it: sample taken at primary tumor resection. The donors were some 72 patients from the lung TRACERx cohort who had early-stage, untreated non-small cell lung cancer. TCR sequencing used whole RNA extracted from tumor and nontumor lung tissue, or from cryopreserved PBMC samples, without cell sorting. Only patients with enough RNA available from two or more tumor regions were chosen for TCR sequencing. A lung pathologist reviewed the tumor and adjacent nontumor lung specimens before the specimens were selected. The full study reports these points: Additional single-cell paired TCR alpha and beta sequencing was considered necessary to confirm, at a functional level, the hypothesis that regional TCRs recognize regional mutations. Counts of ubiquitous and regional expanded TCRs correlated with counts of ubiquitous and regional nonsynonymous mutations, respectively. The tumor nonsynonymous mutation count correlated with the number of expanded intratumoral alpha and beta TCRs. TCR-seq coverage of tumor T cells was estimated at only 7% to 8.5% for alpha chains and 13% for beta chains.

The library was prepared using 5' RACE. The instrument was a NextSeq 500. To allow correction of PCR and sequencing errors, the TCR library protocol tagged every TCR cDNA molecule with a unique molecular identifier. The paper's processing steps were these. Decombinator tools were used for TCR identification, UMI-based error correction and CDR3 extraction. TCRs above a frequency of 2 per 1,000, corresponding to the top 1% of the tumor frequency distribution, were defined as expanded. Expanded tumor TCRs were classed as regional if statistically deemed absent (corrected P<0.05) from at least one tumor region, otherwise ubiquitous. Renyi diversity was computed with the R vegan package after each repertoire had been subsampled 100 times to 5,000 TCRs. To build CDR3 similarity networks, amino acid triplet string-kernel similarity was used, and CDR3s were connected when their pairwise similarity was above 0.82. TCRdb trimmed public reads at Q25 via fastp, called clones via MiXCR and kept in-frame beta chains. Each entry is one CDR3 protein sequence, shown with its most common DNA and genes. The V and J calls reflect TCRdb's pipeline rather than the authors' work. In this sample the table shows approximately 7,600 distinct CDR3 sequences, around 15% of which occur a single time. The ten largest make up 7% to 9% of the sample.

V loses 2 bases, J loses 0 bases, and the germline ends lie 8 bases apart. The CDR3 holds 16 amino acids from the cysteine to the phenylalanine. Only the CDR3 region is kept as DNA, spanning 48 bases read in frame from base 1. This clonotype is described as medium-sized (0.01 to 0.1%). Its antigen target is currently unknown. Qualities for individual bases were not recorded, and no much larger clone is one base off. The sample consisted of lung tumor tissue, taken at surgery. This sequence uses TRBV12-3 or TRBV12-4 and TRBJ2-6, with the D gene call left open. The TCR comes from a female donor with early-stage non-small cell lung cancer. The CDR3 protein: CASSLSLFSGANVLTF. The DNA reads TGTGCCAGCAGTTTAAGCCTTTTCTCTGGGGCCAACGTCCTGACTTTC.